This T cell receptor (beta chain) was observed in a study of Tregs in tolerant kidney transplant recipients. The data were produced by immunoSEQ multiplex PCR, yet TCRdb's version contains in-frame clones alone and is incomplete. The sample lists under 100,000 clones, about 92% occurring once. The table lists this clone with a few counts. The sample was CD8+ T cells from blood. The clonotype comes from a human donor in good health.

This CDR3 is CAIRRAGNSPLHF. The DNA for the CDR3 is TGTGCCATTAGGAGGGCCGGGAATTCACCCCTCCACTTT. The chain couples TRBV7-8 to TRBJ1-6; the D is unclear. Trimming left V 10 bases short and J 7 bases short, with 14 bases between. The CDR3 sequence is 13 residues long. CDR1 is SGHVS, CDR2 FQNEAQ, per germline.